A selection of T cell receptor beta chains follows, all from one sample in a study of cytomegalovirus exposure and HLA in healthy donors. Here immunoSEQ multiplex PCR was the method, and the copy in TCRdb shows in-frame clones only, minus some. In the table there are 250,000 to 350,000 clones, 80% of which are singletons. The sample taken for sequencing was PBMCs. The receptor set was obtained from a girl aged 2-10 years in good health and CMV-seronegative. Each CDR3 is given with its conserved first and last residue. D genes are given only for firm matches. For some rows the clone size is stated as once, few or many, or as a class when expanded; others skip it.

DNA: TGCAGTGTTCGAGGGATTGGCGAGCAGTACTTC; CDR3: CSVRGIGEQYF; V: TRBV20-1; D: -; J: TRBJ2-7; size: -
DNA: TGTGCCAGCTCGAACAGTGTCTTCTCCTACAATGAGCAGTTCTTC; CDR3: CASSNSVFSYNEQFF; V: TRBV28; D: -; J: TRBJ2-1; size: few
DNA: TGTGCCACCAGCAGAGAGGGTAAACTAGTTGGTTCAGATACGCAGTATTTT; CDR3: CATSREGKLVGSDTQYF; V: TRBV15; D: -; J: TRBJ2-3; size: -
DNA: TGTGCCAGCAGCCCCCCCCTGGCCGCTGAAGCTTTCTTT; CDR3: CASSPPLAAEAFF; V: TRBV7-2; D: -; J: TRBJ1-1; size: -
DNA: TGCGCCAGCAGCTTTAATCAGGGTCGAATCACAGATACGCAGTATTTT; CDR3: CASSFNQGRITDTQYF; V: TRBV5-1; D: -; J: TRBJ2-3; size: -
DNA: TGCGCCAGCAGCTCGCACGGGACTAGCGGGAGGGCGTACAATGAGCAGTTCTTC; CDR3: CASSSHGTSGRAYNEQFF; V: TRBV4-1; D: TRBD2; J: TRBJ2-1; size: -
DNA: TGTGCCAGCAGTTTGTCTTCAGGGGCCGTCAATCAGCCCCAGCATTTT; CDR3: CASSLSSGAVNQPQHF; V: TRBV28; D: -; J: TRBJ1-5; size: -
DNA: TGTGCCAGTAGTAAGCAGGGCGGGAGGGCCTTCGGAACCTACGAGCAGTACTTC; CDR3: CASSKQGGRAFGTYEQYF; V: TRBV19; D: TRBD2; J: TRBJ2-7; size: -
DNA: TGTGCCAGCAGCTTAAACCCCCTAGCGGTGCAGTACTTC; CDR3: CASSLNPLAVQYF; V: TRBV7-8; D: TRBD2; J: TRBJ2-7; size: -
DNA: TGTGCCAGCAGAGCAGGGGTTTCCACTGAAGCTTTCTTT; CDR3: CASRAGVSTEAFF; V: TRBV6-5; D: -; J: TRBJ1-1; size: -
DNA: TGTGCCAGCAGCTTAACCAGGGGGCAGGGGAACACTGAAGCTTTCTTT; CDR3: CASSLTRGQGNTEAFF; V: TRBV7-6; D: TRBD1; J: TRBJ1-1; size: -
DNA: TGTGCCAGCAAGTCCCTCAAGTCTAGAAAGTATTCAGATACGCAGTATTTT; CDR3: CASKSLKSRKYSDTQYF; V: TRBV27; D: -; J: TRBJ2-3; size: -
DNA: TGTGCCAGCAGGGGACAGGGCAATCAGCCCCAGCATTTT; CDR3: CASRGQGNQPQHF; V: TRBV25-1; D: TRBD1; J: TRBJ1-5; size: -
DNA: TGTGCCAGCAGCTTGCAGGGGGCGCCGGCCAAAAACATTCAGTACTTC; CDR3: CASSLQGAPAKNIQYF; V: TRBV5-8; D: TRBD1; J: TRBJ2-4; size: -
DNA: TGTGCCAGCAGTCACAGGGGGCTAGGGTCCTACGAGCAGTACTTC; CDR3: CASSHRGLGSYEQYF; V: TRBV28; D: TRBD1; J: TRBJ2-7; size: -
DNA: TGTGCCAGCTCAACCCAGGGGAACTATGGCTACACCTTC; CDR3: CASSTQGNYGYTF; V: TRBV7-9; D: -; J: TRBJ1-2; size: once
DNA: TGTGCCAGCAGCCCAGGGACAGGGAGCTACGAGCAGTACTTC; CDR3: CASSPGTGSYEQYF; V: TRBV7-7; D: TRBD1; J: TRBJ2-7; size: once
DNA: TGTGCCGGTCCGGACAGGACTGGGGCCAACGTCCTGACTTTC; CDR3: CAGPDRTGANVLTF; V: TRBV30; D: TRBD1; J: TRBJ2-6; size: once